A selection of T cell receptor beta chains follows, all from one sample in a study of blood T cell repertoires in COVID-19. Only in-frame clones appear in the TCRdb table, and some are missing; sequencing was by immunoSEQ multiplex PCR. The repertoire holds 45,000 to 60,000 clones, with 80% to 90% as singletons. The sequencing sample was made of peripheral blood. The source of these receptors is an elderly woman with acute or convalescent COVID-19. Each CDR3 is given with its conserved first and last residue. Fields, in order: V gene, J gene, clone size, D gene, CDR3 protein, CDR3 DNA. D genes are given only for firm matches. Rows give clone size only sometimes, using once, few, many, or a class for an expanded clone.

V: TRBV7-2
J: TRBJ2-5
size: NA
D: NA
CDR3: CASSYRTAQETQYF
DNA: TGTGCCAGCAGCTACCGGACAGCTCAAGAGACCCAGTACTTC

V: TRBV10-3
J: TRBJ2-3
size: NA
D: NA
CDR3: CAIRGSGDTQYF
DNA: TGTGCCATCAGGGGCAGCGGCGATACGCAGTATTTT

V: TRBV11-2
J: TRBJ2-1
size: NA
D: TRBD1
CDR3: CASSLVTGGLSYNEQFF
DNA: TGTGCCAGCAGCTTAGTGACAGGGGGGCTCTCCTACAATGAGCAGTTCTTC

V: TRBV5-4
J: TRBJ1-3
size: NA
D: NA
CDR3: CASSLDSLTIYF
DNA: TGTGCCAGCAGCTTGGACAGCCTCACCATATATTTT

V: TRBV9
J: TRBJ1-2
size: NA
D: NA
CDR3: CASSVGSGGYTF
DNA: TGTGCCAGCAGCGTAGGCAGCGGGGGCTACACCTTC

V: TRBV2
J: TRBJ1-1
size: NA
D: NA
CDR3: CAGQQNTEAFF
DNA: TGTGCCGGACAACAGAACACTGAAGCTTTCTTT

V: TRBV30
J: TRBJ1-2
size: NA
D: TRBD1
CDR3: CAGGQGENVGYTF
DNA: TGTGCCGGAGGGCAGGGGGAGAATGTTGGCTACACCTTC

V: TRBV12-3/TRBV12-4
J: TRBJ1-1
size: NA
D: NA
CDR3: CASSPEGSEAFF
DNA: TGTGCCAGCAGCCCAGAGGGATCTGAAGCTTTCTTT

V: TRBV29-1
J: TRBJ2-7
size: NA
D: TRBD1
CDR3: CSVEQTHRGIYEQYF
DNA: TGCAGCGTTGAACAGACCCACAGGGGGATCTACGAGCAGTACTTC

V: TRBV6-5
J: TRBJ1-1
size: NA
D: NA
CDR3: CASNTGTMNTEAFF
DNA: TGTGCCAGCAACACAGGGACAATGAACACTGAAGCTTTCTTT

V: TRBV4-1
J: TRBJ2-7
size: NA
D: TRBD1
CDR3: CASSQEWTGGYEQYF
DNA: TGCGCCAGCAGCCAAGAATGGACAGGGGGCTACGAGCAGTACTTC

V: TRBV15
J: TRBJ2-4
size: NA
D: TRBD1
CDR3: CATQSQGGVDIQYF
DNA: TGTGCCACCCAATCACAGGGGGGCGTAGACATTCAGTACTTC

V: TRBV19
J: TRBJ2-3
size: NA
D: NA
CDR3: CASSIGASFSTDTQYF
DNA: TGTGCCAGTAGTATAGGGGCTAGCTTTAGCACAGATACGCAGTATTTT

V: TRBV19
J: TRBJ2-2
size: NA
D: NA
CDR3: CASSIAGIDTGELFF
DNA: TGTGCCAGTAGTATCGCAGGGATCGACACCGGGGAGCTGTTTTTT

V: TRBV18
J: TRBJ1-1
size: NA
D: TRBD1
CDR3: CASLPQGKTEAFF
DNA: TGTGCCAGCTTACCACAGGGGAAAACTGAAGCTTTCTTT

V: TRBV5-4
J: TRBJ2-1
size: NA
D: TRBD2
CDR3: CASSPRGLERHEQFF
DNA: TGTGCCAGCAGCCCAAGAGGACTAGAGCGCCATGAGCAGTTCTTC

V: TRBV11-2
J: TRBJ1-1
size: once
D: NA
CDR3: CASSLVVSEAFF
DNA: TGTGCCAGCAGCTTAGTTGTCAGTGAAGCTTTCTTT

V: TRBV18
J: TRBJ2-1
size: NA
D: TRBD2
CDR3: CASSPISGGAPYNEQFF
DNA: TGTGCCAGCTCACCCATCTCCGGGGGGGCCCCCTACAATGAGCAGTTCTTC

V: TRBV5-1
J: TRBJ2-2
size: NA
D: NA
CDR3: CASSPDWANTGELFF
DNA: TGCGCCAGCAGCCCGGACTGGGCGAACACCGGGGAGCTGTTTTTT

V: TRBV6-5
J: TRBJ1-2
size: NA
D: NA
CDR3: CASSPTGFSGYTF
DNA: TGTGCCAGCAGTCCAACAGGGTTTTCTGGCTACACCTTC

V: TRBV30
J: TRBJ1-1
size: NA
D: NA
CDR3: CAWSVLPRNTEAFF
DNA: TGTGCCTGGAGTGTCCTTCCTAGGAACACTGAAGCTTTCTTT

V: TRBV9
J: TRBJ2-1
size: NA
D: TRBD2
CDR3: CASSASAGVTYNEQFF
DNA: TGTGCCAGCAGCGCGTCCGCGGGGGTTACCTACAATGAGCAGTTCTTC

V: TRBV30
J: TRBJ1-6
size: NA
D: TRBD1
CDR3: CAWSARQGDSPLHF
DNA: TGTGCCTGGAGTGCTCGACAGGGGGATTCACCCCTCCACTTT

V: TRBV12-2
J: TRBJ2-7
size: NA
D: NA
CDR3: CASRSRGPAGTGSSYEQYF
DNA: TGTGCAAGTCGCTCTCGCGGGCCGGCTGGGACAGGGAGTTCCTACGAGCAGTACTTC

V: TRBV12-3/TRBV12-4
J: TRBJ1-1
size: few
D: NA
CDR3: CASNQQDSQAFF
DNA: TGTGCCAGCAACCAACAGGATTCGCAAGCTTTCTTT

V: TRBV3-1/TRBV3-2
J: TRBJ2-5
size: NA
D: TRBD2
CDR3: CASSQTGLAGRETQYF
DNA: TGTGCCAGCAGCCAAACAGGACTAGCGGGAAGAGAGACCCAGTACTTC

V: TRBV6-5
J: TRBJ2-7
size: once
D: TRBD2
CDR3: CASSSPQRGVSYEQYF
DNA: TGTGCCAGCAGTTCCCCGCAGCGGGGGGTCTCCTACGAGCAGTACTTC

V: TRBV19
J: TRBJ2-5
size: NA
D: TRBD2
CDR3: CASSIFGGVQETQYF
DNA: TGTGCCAGTAGTATATTCGGGGGGGTCCAAGAGACCCAGTACTTC

V: TRBV7-9
J: TRBJ1-2
size: NA
D: NA
CDR3: CASSLDPGAHLGYTF
DNA: TGTGCCAGCAGCTTAGACCCAGGGGCCCATCTGGGCTACACCTTC

V: TRBV2
J: TRBJ1-4
size: NA
D: NA
CDR3: CASDNRGSTTNEKLFF
DNA: TGTGCCAGCGATAACAGAGGGAGCACAACTAATGAAAAACTGTTTTTT

V: TRBV2
J: TRBJ2-1
size: NA
D: TRBD1
CDR3: CASSGGQARNEQFF
DNA: TGTGCCAGCAGTGGGGGACAGGCTCGCAATGAGCAGTTCTTC

V: TRBV19
J: TRBJ1-1
size: NA
D: NA
CDR3: CASSISDTEAFF
DNA: TGTGCCAGTAGTATTTCGGACACTGAAGCTTTCTTT

V: TRBV20-1
J: TRBJ2-5
size: NA
D: NA
CDR3: CSAHYQETQYF
DNA: TGCAGTGCGCACTACCAAGAGACCCAGTACTTC

V: TRBV19
J: TRBJ2-1
size: NA
D: TRBD2
CDR3: CASSGGTSAYNEQFF
DNA: TGTGCCAGTAGTGGGGGGACTAGCGCGTACAATGAGCAGTTCTTC

V: TRBV5-1
J: TRBJ1-1
size: NA
D: NA
CDR3: CASSLARGWDTEAFF
DNA: TGCGCCAGCAGCTTGGCTCGGGGATGGGACACTGAAGCTTTCTTT

V: TRBV12-5
J: TRBJ1-2
size: NA
D: NA
CDR3: CASGLEGHFGYTF
DNA: TGTGCTAGTGGTTTGGAGGGGCACTTCGGCTACACCTTC

V: TRBV21-1
J: TRBJ2-3
size: NA
D: NA
CDR3: CASRMGLAGGTDTQYF
DNA: TGTGCCAGCAGAATGGGACTAGCGGGGGGTACAGATACGCAGTATTTT

V: TRBV7-3
J: TRBJ1-1
size: few
D: TRBD1
CDR3: CASSSTGLGTEAFF
DNA: TGTGCCAGCAGCTCGACAGGGTTGGGGACTGAAGCTTTCTTT

V: TRBV19
J: TRBJ1-6
size: NA
D: NA
CDR3: CASSGVSGIGNSPLHF
DNA: TGTGCCAGTAGTGGGGTCTCGGGAATCGGGAATTCACCCCTCCACTTT

V: TRBV2
J: TRBJ2-5
size: NA
D: TRBD1
CDR3: CASSEGDRGLQETQYF
DNA: TGTGCCAGCAGTGAAGGGGACAGGGGGCTACAAGAGACCCAGTACTTC